These T cell receptor beta chains were read from a single sample in a study of T cells in Graves' hyperthyroidism and ophthalmopathy. TCRdb reanalysed the multiplex PCR reads using MiXCR and keeps one entry per CDR3 protein. The table has under 800,000 distinct CDR3 sequences, around 15% seen once. What was sequenced was blood. Every receptor here comes from a woman aged 18-29 years with Graves' hyperthyroidism. The CDR3 runs from the conserved cysteine through the conserved F or W. Each record gives: clone size, D gene, J gene, V gene, CDR3 DNA, CDR3 protein. The D gene is left open where the match is weak. The listing skips clone size in some rows; elsewhere it reads once, few, many or a size class.

many TRBD2 TRBJ2-3 TRBV5-1 TGCGCCAGCAGCTTATGGTCGCTAGCGGTCACAGATACGCAGTATTTT CASSLWSLAVTDTQYF
few NA TRBJ1-2 TRBV6-6 TGTGCCAGCAGTTACTCTGACAGATATGGCTACACCTTC CASSYSDRYGYTF
many TRBD2 TRBJ2-1 TRBV7-2 TGTGCCAGCAGCTATAATTCCGGGACTAGCGGACAGTTCTTC CASSYNSGTSGQFF
many TRBD2 TRBJ2-3 TRBV7-9 TGTGCCAGCAGCTTAGGGGAGGGAATGACAGATACGCAGTATTTT CASSLGEGMTDTQYF
many NA TRBJ2-3 TRBV2 TGTGCCAGCAGCCCCTTCAAGGCAGGGGACTACACAGATACGCAGTATTTT CASSPFKAGDYTDTQYF
many NA TRBJ2-7 TRBV5-1 TGCGCCAGCAGCACCTGGGGAGACGAGCAGTACTTC CASSTWGDEQYF
many TRBD2 TRBJ2-7 TRBV28 TGTGCCAGCACCCTAGCGGGCCCTTACATTTCCTACGAGCAGTACTTC CASTLAGPYISYEQYF
many NA TRBJ2-1 TRBV27 TGTGCCAGCAGTTCTAAGACAAGAAAGCAGTTCTTC CASSSKTRKQFF
NA NA TRBJ1-2 TRBV6-1 TGTGCCAGCACCCCAAGAGGGGGGCGACGGAACTATGGCTACACCTTC CASTPRGGRRNYGYTF
many NA TRBJ2-5 TRBV11-3 TGTGCCAGCCGCGGACAGCCTCAAGAGACCCAGTACTTC CASRGQPQETQYF
NA NA TRBJ1-1 TRBV25-1 TGTGCCAGCAGTGAGGGGGGGCACCCTGAAGCTTTCTTT CASSEGGHPEAFF
few NA TRBJ2-3 TRBV10-3 TGTGCCTCGGGGCGACAACCAAGCACAGATACGCAGTATTTT CASGRQPSTDTQYF
many TRBD1 TRBJ1-1 TRBV28 TGTGCCAGCAGTATACGAGGGACAGGGGCCCCCGCGAACACTGAAGCTTTCTTT CASSIRGTGAPANTEAFF
many NA TRBJ2-1 TRBV27 TGTGCCAGCAGTTTATATGGCTCCGCTGAGCAGTTCTTC CASSLYGSAEQFF
many NA TRBJ2-1 TRBV18 TGTGCCAGCTCACCACCAGGGGCCTACAATGAGCAGTTCTTC CASSPPGAYNEQFF
NA NA TRBJ2-3 TRBV19 TGTGCCAGTAGTATAACCAACAGGGCGGATACGCAGTATTTT CASSITNRADTQYF
many NA TRBJ2-1 TRBV4-2 TGTGCCAGCAGCGGAAGCGGGCGCTACAATGAGCAGTTCTTC CASSGSGRYNEQFF
NA NA TRBJ1-5 TRBV24-1 TGTGCCAGCCAATCGAATAGCAATCAGCCCCAGCATTTT CASQSNSNQPQHF